One and the same sample provided the 26 T cell receptor beta chains below, sequenced in a study of Ad26.COV2.S vaccination and SARS-CoV-2 variants. Sequencing was performed with immunoSEQ multiplex PCR; in TCRdb, only in-frame clones are kept and a portion is missing. This sample has hundreds of thousands of clones; less than 90% occur once, and the top ten carry 9.5% to 12%. The treatment was: 15 to 20 received Ad26.COV2.S at low or high dose, single or two shots; roughly five received placebo; per-sample allocation not given. Sampling took place 63 days after the first vaccine or placebo injection. Sequenced here: peripheral blood, sampled in a trial of Ad26.COV2.S vaccine versus placebo. All receptors derive from a person aged 18 to 65 who received the Ad26.COV2.S COVID-19 vaccine or a placebo.

The chain recombines TRBV7-2 with TRBJ2-5; 10 positions agree with TRBD2. The germline V gene encodes CDR1 SGHTA and CDR2 FQGNSA. CDR3 length: 16 residues. V lost 1 base, J lost 3 bases, and 5 bases stayed unmatched. The DNA for the CDR3 is TGTGCCAGCAGCTTAGGTCCTAGCGGGGGCGAAGAGACCCAGTACTTC. Translated: CASSLGPSGGEETQYF.

This chain connects TRBV2 to TRBJ2-7; D possibly corresponds to TRBD1 (6 bases). The ends were cut back, 5 bases at V and 4 bases at J, with 12 bases in the middle. Germline V lookup: CDR1 SNHLY, CDR2 FYNNEI. The CDR3 runs 13 residues. CDR3 DNA sequence: TGTGCCAGCAGTTCCGACAGGCCATACGAGCAGTACTTC. Protein sequence: CASSSDRPYEQYF.

CDR3 loop: CASSPGDLRNNSPLHF. CDR3 DNA: TGTGCCAGCTCACCAGGGGACTTGAGGAATAATTCACCCCTCCACTTT. V is TRBV18 and J is TRBJ1-6; D is possibly TRBD1 (5 bases). The CDR3 runs to 16 residues. Trimming removed 2 bases from V and 5 bases from J, with 13 bases in between. Germline-derived CDR1 and CDR2 are KGHSH and LQKENI.

V and J are TRBV5-6 and TRBJ2-7; 7 bases fit TRBD1. The CDR3 has 14 amino acids. The ends lost 4 bases at V and 4 bases at J; junction bases unmatched: 8. The germline gives CDR1 SGHDT, CDR2 YYEEEE. The CDR3 sequence is CASSQDRLRYEQYF. CDR3 nucleotide sequence: TGTGCCAGCAGCCAGGACAGGCTCCGGTACGAGCAGTACTTC.

This chain connects TRBV10-3 to TRBJ2-5; 7 bases align to TRBD2. The V and J ends lost 3 bases and 0 bases, in that order; junction bases with no gene match: 16. This CDR3 spans 19 amino acids. In germline, CDR1 is ENHRY, CDR2 SYGVKD. CDR3 residues: CAISDGLAASGAYQETQYF. The CDR3 bases are TGTGCCATCAGTGATGGCCTCGCGGCTAGCGGAGCGTACCAAGAGACCCAGTACTTC.

This clone has only one observation. V gene TRBV6-2 or TRBV6-3 combines with J gene TRBJ1-5; 9 nucleotides agree with TRBD1. CDR3 length: 16 residues. The germline gives CDR1 MNHEY, CDR2 SVGEGT. The ends lost 4 bases at V and 6 bases at J; junction bases unmatched: 10. This CDR3 is CASSWTGTGGGQPQHF. The CDR3 DNA is TGTGCCAGCAGTTGGACGGGAACAGGGGGCGGTCAGCCCCAGCATTTT.

The chain employs TRBV6-2 or TRBV6-3 and TRBJ2-7, with 12 bases fitting TRBD2. The CDR3 consists of 16 residues. The germline CDR1 and CDR2 sequences are MNHEY and SVGEGT. J lost 9 bases, V lost 5 bases, and 14 bases had no gene match. The CDR3 sequence is CASSDPGLAGRRGQYF. CDR3 nucleotides: TGTGCCAGCAGTGACCCGGGACTAGCGGGCCGTAGAGGGCAGTACTTC.

The chain joins TRBV6-2 or TRBV6-3 to TRBJ2-1; 11 positions agree with TRBD2. Germline CDR1 reads MNHEY; CDR2 reads SVGEGT. The CDR3 contains 15 residues. After removal of 4 bases from V and 7 bases from J, the junction contained 6 bases not matched to a gene. DNA for the CDR3: TGTGCCAGCAGTTTGGGAATAGCGGGAGGGAATGAGCAGTTCTTC. Translating gives CASSLGIAGGNEQFF.

This clone has a single count. The rearrangement links TRBV28 to TRBJ1-1; no reliable D call. The germline gives CDR1 MDHEN, CDR2 SYDVKM. This CDR3 contains 14 residues. Trimming took 4 bases from V and 2 from J, leaving 11 bases between them. Here the CDR3 DNA reads TGTGCCAGCAGTTCCCCCAACATAAACACTGAAGCTTTCTTT. Amino acid sequence: CASSSPNINTEAFF.

V and J are TRBV7-2 and TRBJ1-5, with 11 bases identical to TRBD1. Germline V CDR1 and CDR2: SGHTA, FQGNSA. The CDR3 sequence is 17 residues long. With V trimmed by 5 bases and J by 6 bases, 12 bases remained unmatched. This CDR3 reads CASSAGQGEGDGQPQHF. The DNA of the CDR3 is TGTGCCAGCAGCGCGGGACAGGGGGAAGGAGACGGTCAGCCCCAGCATTTT.

The CDR3 DNA sequence: TGTGCCAGCAGCCCGGGGACTAGCTACACCGGGGAGCTGTTTTTT. It is translated as CASSPGTSYTGELFF. V usage is TRBV7-7 and J usage is TRBJ2-2, with 9 bases identical to TRBD2. The germline V gene encodes CDR1 SSHAT and CDR2 FNYEAQ (reference sequence). The CDR3 runs 15 residues. Germline trimming cut 5 bases from V and 3 bases from J; bases unmatched to any gene: 4.

In this sample, this clone turned up once. V and J are TRBV10-1 and TRBJ2-3, with D unresolved. There are 13 residues in the CDR3. Between the trimmed V and J ends, which lost 5 bases and 4 bases, there was a span of 10 bases. Germline CDR1 is WNHNN and CDR2 is SYGVQD (reference sequence). The CDR3, as DNA: TGCGCCAGCAGTAGAGAGGCCCCAGATACGCAGTATTTT. As protein: CASSREAPDTQYF.

This chain links TRBV10-3 with TRBJ2-3; no definite D call. The germline gives CDR1 ENHRY, CDR2 SYGVKD. V was shortened by 4 bases and J by 5 bases, with 7 bases between the two germline ends. The CDR3 totals 12 residues. CDR3 in amino acids: CAISGGVDTQYF. The CDR3 DNA reads as TGTGCCATCAGTGGTGGAGTAGATACGCAGTATTTT.

The V call is TRBV2, the J call TRBJ2-1; 8 bases line up with TRBD1. Losses at the gene ends were 8 bases for V and 7 bases for J; bases not matched to a gene: 4. The CDR3 runs 12 residues. Germline CDR1 is SNHLY and CDR2 is FYNNEI. CDR3: CASGQGRNEQFF. In DNA form, the CDR3 reads TGTGCCAGCGGACAGGGAAGGAATGAGCAGTTCTTC.

The chain employs TRBV10-3 and TRBJ2-7; weak D call: TRBD1 (5 bases). V was cut by 5 bases and J by 2 bases, with 16 bases left in between. The CDR3 spans 15 residues. Germline values: CDR1 ENHRY, CDR2 SYGVKD. In DNA, the CDR3 is TGTGCCATCAGTACCGACGAGAAGGGGACCTACGAGCAGTACTTC. It is translated as CAISTDEKGTYEQYF.

The chain employs TRBV7-9 and TRBJ2-5; TRBD2 might be the D (6 bases). Germline CDR1 SEHNR, CDR2 FQNEAQ (reference sequence). V shed 3 bases and J shed 5 bases, with 22 bases lying between them. This CDR3 comprises 17 residues. The CDR3 loop reads CASSFPTTRASGETQYF. The CDR3 DNA follows: TGTGCCAGCAGCTTCCCTACTACGCGGGCCAGCGGGGAGACCCAGTACTTC.

In its sample, this clone was seen many times. V is TRBV5-5 and J is TRBJ1-3; no firm D call. Deletions cut 4 bases from V and 7 bases from J, with 18 bases between. The CDR3 runs 15 residues. Per germline, CDR1 SGHKS and CDR2 YYEKEE (reference sequence). The DNA of the CDR3 is TGTGCCAGCAGCCGAACCGGGAACATTGAGAACACCATATATTTT. It is translated as CASSRTGNIENTIYF.

The genes are TRBV5-4 and TRBJ1-2, with 12 positions matching TRBD1. The V and J ends lost 1 base and 6 bases, in that order; junction bases with no gene match: 4. Per germline, CDR1 SGHNT and CDR2 YYREEE (reference sequence). The CDR3 runs 15 residues. CDR3 sequence reads: CASSLWDRGPDGYTF. Written as DNA, the CDR3 is TGTGCCAGCAGCTTGTGGGACAGGGGGCCTGATGGCTACACCTTC.

The genes are TRBV7-8 and TRBJ2-3; 7 nucleotides align to TRBD2. CDR1 and CDR2 (germline): SGHVS, FQNEAQ. V gave up 5 bases and J gave up 8 bases; unmatched junction bases: 16. The CDR3 totals 16 residues. The CDR3 nucleotides read TGTGCCAGCAGCAGGGGAGCCCGGGGGGTCTTGGGTACGCAGTATTTT. Its protein product is CASSRGARGVLGTQYF.

The rearrangement joins TRBV7-9 to TRBJ2-1, with no clear D. This CDR3 has 14 residues. CDR1 and CDR2 from the germline V gene are SEHNR and FQNEAQ (reference sequence). V lost 2 bases, J lost 3 bases, and 8 bases lay in between. The CDR3 bases are TGTGCCAGCAGCTTAAAGGGCAGCTACAATGAGCAGTTCTTC. Encoded protein: CASSLKGSYNEQFF.

This clone was found once. This chain uses TRBV28 with TRBJ1-1, with 7 bases lining up with TRBD1. The germline CDR1 and CDR2 sequences are MDHEN and SYDVKM. The V segment lost 5 bases and the J segment 10 bases; nucleotides outside the gene matches: 4. The length of the CDR3 is 11 residues. CDR3 in DNA: TGTGCCAGCAGTCACAGGGGCAGAGCTTTCTTT. Residues: CASSHRGRAFF.

The chain uses TRBV29-1 and TRBJ1-5; D is unclear. The CDR3 is 12 residues long. V was pared by 5 bases and J by 6 bases, with 11 bases between. CDR1 and CDR2 (germline): SQVTM, ANQGSEA. The CDR3 region has the DNA TGCAGCGTTTCCGAGTGGGGTCAGCCCCAGCATTTT. This encodes CSVSEWGQPQHF.

V is TRBV19 and J is TRBJ2-2; D is tentatively TRBD1 or TRBD2 (5 bases each). The CDR3 has 15 amino acids. Germline V lookup: CDR1 LNHDA, CDR2 SQIVND (reference sequence). Trimming stripped 9 bases from V and 0 bases from J, with 14 bases between. The CDR3 region has the DNA TGTGCCAGCCGCCTAGGGACGTCGAACACCGGGGAGCTGTTTTTT. It yields the protein CASRLGTSNTGELFF.

The gene calls are TRBV7-6 and TRBJ2-7, with D maybe TRBD1 (6 bases). With 1 base removed from V and 7 bases from J, the gap between germline ends came to 14 bases. Per the germline V gene, CDR1 is SGHVS and CDR2 is FNYEAQ. This CDR3 has 14 residues. The CDR3 sequence is CASSLETGNGEQYF. The CDR3 DNA follows: TGTGCCAGCAGCTTAGAAACAGGGAATGGAGAGCAGTACTTC.

The chain has TRBV6-4 and TRBJ2-1, with unresolved D. Trimming took off 2 bases at V and 6 bases at J, with 11 bases between the two ends. Germline assignment: CDR1 MRHNA and CDR2 SNTAGT. The CDR3 length is 14 residues. In nucleotides, the CDR3 is TGTGCCAGCAGTGACAATTCCTTTCTCAATGAGCAGTTCTTC. Protein sequence: CASSDNSFLNEQFF.

The chain uses TRBV6-2 or TRBV6-3 and TRBJ2-6, with D uncertain. Germline CDR1 reads MNHEY; CDR2 reads SVGEGT. The CDR3 extends over 15 amino acids. Trimming took 5 bases from V and 0 from J, leaving 8 bases between them. The CDR3 spells CASSPQHSGANVLTF. The CDR3 nucleotides are TGTGCCAGCAGTCCCCAGCACTCTGGGGCCAACGTCCTGACTTTC.